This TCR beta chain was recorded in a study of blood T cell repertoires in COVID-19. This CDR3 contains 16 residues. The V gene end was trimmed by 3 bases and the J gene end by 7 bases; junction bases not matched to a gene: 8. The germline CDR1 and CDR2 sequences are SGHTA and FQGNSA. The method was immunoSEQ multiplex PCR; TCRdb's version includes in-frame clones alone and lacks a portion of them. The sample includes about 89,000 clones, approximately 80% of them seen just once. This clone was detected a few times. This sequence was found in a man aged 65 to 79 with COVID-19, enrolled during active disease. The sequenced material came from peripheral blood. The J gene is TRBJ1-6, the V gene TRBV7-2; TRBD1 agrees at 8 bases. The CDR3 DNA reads TGTGCCAGCAGCTTTATGACAGGGGTGCAGAATTCACCCCTCCACTTT. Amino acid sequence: CASSFMTGVQNSPLHF.